The clone carrying this T cell receptor beta chain is a singleton in its sample. The antigen remains unidentified. This specimen comes from a study of cytomegalovirus exposure and HLA in healthy donors. With 60 Vbeta and 13 Jbeta primers, the PCR was carried out. Repertoires were generated with immunoSEQ multiplex PCR, while TCRdb's copy carries only in-frame clones and drops some. This sample has around 180,000 clones; 70% to 90% occur once, and the top ten carry about 2%. Study-wide results and caveats: Under in vitro conditions, three CMV-associated chains were confirmed as specific for CMV antigens. Highly shared variants forming one cluster were likely a sequencing artifact. The authors reported that TCR beta sequences could predict HLA-A and HLA-B alleles. These predictions were accurate for most subjects in the first cohort. Earlier findings revealed that most TCR beta V segments proved productive either about 90% or about 30% of the time.

The specimen was PBMCs. The TCR sequence derives from a woman aged 18 to 35 in good health and CMV-seropositive.

CDR3 sequence (DNA): TGCGCCAGCAGCCAAGTGGGGGGATCCTACAATGAGCAGTTCTTC. This translates into CASSQVGGSYNEQFF. The chain joins TRBV4-1 to TRBJ2-1, with TRBD2 as a possible D gene (6 bases). The CDR3 runs to 15 residues. Germline-derived CDR1 and CDR2 are MGHRA and YSYEKL. V was clipped by 1 base and J by 1 base, with 8 bases between them.